Described below is a single T cell receptor beta chain sequence and its context. The target antigen is unknown. The PCR ran on 60 Vbeta and 13 Jbeta primers. Method: immunoSEQ multiplex PCR; TCRdb's copy keeps in-frame clones and lacks some. The sample consists of roughly 100,000 clones, around three quarters of them appearing once. This sample is drawn from a study of cytomegalovirus exposure and HLA in healthy donors. Study results and caveats: The HLA-A and HLA-B alleles of most subjects were reportedly predicted accurately from TCR beta sequences. In a later analysis, at a false discovery rate of 0.05, roughly 17,000 TCR beta sequences matched HLA alleles.

The CDR3 totals 13 residues. J gave up 3 bases and V 0 bases, and 1 base lay outside the gene matches. Germline V gene lookup returns CDR1 SQVTM and CDR2 ANQGSEA. This rearrangement joins TRBV29-1 to TRBJ1-2; TRBD1 agrees at 7 bases. This sequence originates from a man aged 25 to 45 in good health and CMV-seropositive. Sequenced: PBMCs. The CDR3 DNA sequence: TGCAGCGTTGAAGACCAGGGGGACTATGGCTACACCTTC. It yields the protein CSVEDQGDYGYTF.